This T cell receptor beta chain was retrieved from a study of blood T cell repertoires in COVID-19. Produced via immunoSEQ multiplex PCR; TCRdb's table is partial and in-frame only. The repertoire holds about 34,000 clones, with about 94% as singletons. The CDR3 spans 15 residues. Trimming left V 0 bases short and J 10 bases short, with 13 bases between. Germline CDR1 MNHEY, CDR2 SVGAGI. The TCR originated in a human donor in a cohort sampled during active COVID-19. The sample comprised peripheral blood. The chain employs TRBV6-5 and TRBJ1-6, with a weak D call TRBD1 (6 bases). CDR3 region: CASSYSIGGASPLHF. The CDR3 nucleotides read TGTGCCAGCAGTTACTCGATCGGGGGGGCGTCACCCCTCCACTTT.